The present entry profiles one T cell receptor (beta chain) with its context. This entry is derived from a study of T cell responses to AZD1222 COVID-19 vaccine. Study information: Pooled in the analysis were second doses at about 4 or about 12 weeks.

Measured with immunoSEQ multiplex PCR; TCRdb has only the in-frame clones, and not every one. This table has some 170,000 clones, roughly 92% appearing once. Germline V gene lookup returns CDR1 KGHDR and CDR2 SFDVKD. V gave up 6 bases and J gave up 7 bases, with 9 bases separating them. The CDR3 sequence is 12 residues long. The chain recombines TRBV24-1 with TRBJ1-5; D is undetermined. The source is an adult in good health. Source: peripheral blood, taken on day 0 of AZD1222 vaccination. This CDR3 is CATSISGQPQHF. In nucleotides, the CDR3 is TGTGCCACCAGTATTAGTGGCCAGCCCCAGCATTTT.